This T cell receptor (beta chain) stems from a study of blood T cell repertoires in COVID-19. Recruited during active infection, patients (from Seattle) were subsequently followed longitudinally. The CDR3 extends over 15 amino acids. Germline lookup yields CDR1 MDHEN and CDR2 SYDVKM. The V and J ends lost 7 bases and 9 bases, in that order; junction bases with no gene match: 10. Assay used: immunoSEQ multiplex PCR; TCRdb lists only in-frame clones, some missing. The table records roughly 440,000 clones, around 89% of them present only once. The sequencing input was peripheral blood. This clonotype was obtained from a woman aged 50 to 60 with COVID-19, enrolled during active disease. The J gene is TRBJ1-6, the V gene TRBV28, with TRBD1 matching 9 bases. The CDR3 reads CASTWSGQGFSPLHF. CDR3 in DNA: TGTGCCAGCACCTGGTCGGGACAGGGTTTTTCACCCCTCCACTTT.